The 9 T cell receptor beta chains presented below share a single source sample, sequenced in a study of blood T cell repertoires in COVID-19. Using immunoSEQ multiplex PCR, the repertoire was profiled, and TCRdb retains in-frame clones only, with some absent. The profile shows approximately 210,000 clones, approximately 80% of them singletons. Material: PBMCs or T cells enriched from blood (not recorded which). These receptors all come from a man younger than 45 with acute COVID-19.

V is TRBV29-1 and J is TRBJ1-1, with D maybe TRBD1 (6 bases). Germline CDR1 and CDR2: SQVTM and ANQGSEA. Trimming left V 8 bases short and J 4 bases short, with 20 bases between. The CDR3 extends over 14 amino acids. This CDR3 reads CSFRARGRITEAFF. In nucleotides, the CDR3 is TGCAGCTTCCGGGCCAGGGGAAGGATCACTGAAGCTTTCTTT.

This clone was seen only once. V gene TRBV27 combines with J gene TRBJ2-1, with 7 bases matching TRBD1. The CDR3 is 18 residues long. Looked up from germline, CDR1 is MNHEY and CDR2 is SMNVEV (reference sequence). The junction had 13 bases not matched to a gene; V was cut back by 3 bases and J by 2 bases. As DNA, the CDR3 is TGTGCCAGCAGTTTTATCGGAACAACAGGGGTGCCCTACAATGAGCAGTTCTTC. This gives the protein CASSFIGTTGVPYNEQFF.

The rearrangement links TRBV5-5 to TRBJ2-5; maybe TRBD2 (6 bases). The germline V and J ends were trimmed by 2 bases and 3 bases, with 8 bases remaining between them. The germline CDR1 and CDR2 sequences are SGHKS and YYEKEE (reference sequence). This CDR3 has 13 amino acids. In nucleotides, the CDR3 is TGTGCCAGCAGCTTCCCGGGAGAAGAGACCCAGTACTTC. Its translation: CASSFPGEETQYF.

The V gene is TRBV27, the J gene TRBJ1-2; D is undetermined. Trimming cost V 4 bases and J 7 bases, with 13 bases left between them. The CDR3 sequence is 13 residues long. CDR1 MNHEY and CDR2 SMNVEV come from the germline V gene (reference sequence). CDR3 residues: CASSWAPARGYTF. The DNA for the CDR3 is TGTGCCAGCAGTTGGGCCCCTGCGCGTGGCTACACCTTC.

The rearrangement joins TRBV2 to TRBJ1-1; TRBD1 matches at 9 bases. This CDR3 spans 14 amino acids. From germline, CDR1 is SNHLY and CDR2 FYNNEI. The V gene end was trimmed by 3 bases and the J gene end by 5 bases; junction bases not matched to a gene: 4. The DNA of the CDR3 is TGTGCCAGCAGTGAGGGACAGGGTGCGACTGAAGCTTTCTTT. Translation gives CASSEGQGATEAFF.

This clone has a single count. V is TRBV9 and J is TRBJ1-3; 7 positions match TRBD1. V was pared by 4 bases and J by 5 bases, with 9 bases of the junction left unmatched. This CDR3 region has 15 residues. Germline CDR1 is SGDLS and CDR2 is YYNGEE. The CDR3 DNA follows: TGTGCCAGCAGCCCCTTACAGGGGAAGAGAAACACCATATATTTT. Protein sequence: CASSPLQGKRNTIYF.

The chain uses TRBV25-1 and TRBJ2-3; the D gene is possibly TRBD1 (5 bases). Germline CDR1 and CDR2: MGHDK and SYGVNS. Trimming stripped 7 bases from V and 6 bases from J, with 8 bases between. This CDR3 contains 11 residues. CDR3 protein: CASTPGDTQYF. Written as DNA, the CDR3 is TGTGCCAGCACCCCAGGGGATACGCAGTATTTT.

The V call is TRBV19, the J call TRBJ2-1; weak D call: TRBD2 (6 bases). Trimming pared 6 bases from V and 6 bases from J, leaving 12 bases between. The CDR3 is 13 residues long. Germline V lookup: CDR1 LNHDA, CDR2 SQIVND (reference sequence). The CDR3 DNA reads TGTGCCAGTAGCAGCGGGCAGTTCAATGAGCAGTTCTTC. Its translation: CASSSGQFNEQFF.

V gene TRBV3-1 (or the pseudogene TRBV3-2) combines with J gene TRBJ1-3, with D unclear. Germline V lookup: CDR1 LGHDT, CDR2 YNNKEL (reference sequence). CDR3 size: 14 residues. Trimming took 2 bases from V and 4 from J, leaving 9 bases between them. This chain's CDR3 is CASSQPGVGNTIYF. The DNA of the CDR3 is TGTGCCAGCAGCCAACCCGGAGTGGGAAACACCATATATTTT.